This T cell receptor beta chain derives from a study of early T cells in non-severe SARS-CoV-2 infection. Whole-study findings and limits: VDJdb matches were skewed toward anti-spike CD8 T cell responses.

There are 14 residues in the CDR3. The trim removed 5 bases at V and 7 bases at J, leaving 5 bases unmatched. This clonotype was counted a few times. The antigen remains unidentified. The library protocol tagged individual cDNA molecules with unique molecular identifiers. TCRdb reanalysed the 5' RACE reads using MiXCR and keeps one entry per CDR3 protein. Here the sample spans some 66,000 distinct CDR3 sequences, less than 15% being singletons. This receptor was identified in an adult who was a healthcare worker with PCR-confirmed SARS-CoV-2 infection or an uninfected control (not recorded which). The source material was whole blood. The chain has TRBV12-3 or TRBV12-4 and TRBJ2-1, with 10 bases identical to TRBD2. In DNA, the CDR3 is TGTGCCAGCAGTCCACTAGCGGGACGGAATGAGCAGTTCTTC. Amino acid sequence: CASSPLAGRNEQFF.